One and the same sample provided the 18 T cell receptor beta chains below, sequenced in a study of blood T cell repertoires in COVID-19 (dated by TCRdb to 2018 to 2021). Preparation of the library involved the immunoSEQ multiplex PCR assay. Sourced from immuneACCESS, this table was stored by TCRdb with only in-frame sequences that have V and J called. A share of the clones is absent; for the studies checked, an unresolved V gene accounts for under half, and the remainder has no known explanation. The sample yields just over 300,000 clones; 70% to 90% were counted once. Of the sample, roughly 2.3% falls within the top ten clones. The sequenced sample consisted of PBMCs or T cells enriched from blood (not recorded which). The receptors here all came from a man younger than 45 who had recovered from COVID-19.

The chain uses TRBV5-6 and TRBJ2-3, with 8 positions matching TRBD1. The CDR3 is 14 residues long. In germline, CDR1 is SGHDT, CDR2 YYEEEE. J was trimmed by 3 bases and V by 3 bases; bases with no gene match: 3. The CDR3 DNA reads as TGTGCCAGCAGCTATAGACAGGGGACAGATACGCAGTATTTT. As protein: CASSYRQGTDTQYF.

The chain uses TRBV15 and TRBJ2-1, with 8 bases lining up with TRBD2. The CDR3 consists of 15 residues. After removal of 1 base from V and 5 bases from J, the junction contained 4 bases not matched to a gene. Per germline, CDR1 LNHNV and CDR2 YYDKDF (reference sequence). CDR3 in DNA: TGTGCCACCAGCAGAGTCGGCGGGGGGAACAATGAGCAGTTCTTC. Protein product: CATSRVGGGNNEQFF.

This clone was seen only once. The chain carries TRBV2 and TRBJ1-1; TRBD1 aligns across 7 bases. The length of the CDR3 is 16 residues. Unmatched junction bases numbered 10, after V lost 5 bases and J lost 1 base. Germline CDR1 SNHLY, CDR2 FYNNEI. The CDR3 DNA is TGTGCCAGCAGTCAACGGACAGGTCAGCGGAACACTGAAGCTTTCTTT. Amino acid sequence: CASSQRTGQRNTEAFF. The whole variable domain, remainder taken from reference TRBV2 and TRBJ1-1, is EPEVTQTPSHQVTQMGQEVILRCVPISNHLYFYWYRQILGQKVEFLVSFYNNEISEKSEIFDDQFSVERPDGSNFTLKIRSTKLEDSAMYFCASSQRTGQRNTEAFFGQGTRLTVV.

This chain connects TRBV28 to TRBJ1-3; unclear D gene. Deletions cut 5 bases from V and 4 bases from J, with 3 bases between. This CDR3 comprises 11 residues. CDR1 MDHEN and CDR2 SYDVKM come from the germline V gene. The CDR3 DNA is TGTGCCAGCAGTACAGGAAACACCATATATTTT. Protein: CASSTGNTIYF. The full variable domain, completed using reference TRBV28 and TRBJ1-3, is DVKVTQSSRYLVKRTGEKVFLECVQDMDHENMFWYRQDPGLGLRLIYFSYDVKMKEKGDIPEGYSVSREKKERFSLILESASTNQTSMYLCASSTGNTIYFGEGSWLTVV.

The chain is built from TRBV7-3 and TRBJ1-1; D perhaps matches TRBD1 (6 bases). V was cut by 2 bases and J by 3 bases, with 7 bases left in between. The CDR3 is made up of 13 amino acids. In germline, CDR1 is SGHTA, CDR2 FQGTGA. The CDR3 DNA follows: TGTGCCAGCAGCTTACAGGGGTACACTGAAGCTTTCTTT. It is translated as CASSLQGYTEAFF.

The rearrangement links TRBV15 to TRBJ2-5, with D possibly being TRBD2 (5 bases). Germline V gene data show CDR1 as LNHNV and CDR2 as YYDKDF (reference sequence). The CDR3 extends over 14 amino acids. Trimming shortened V by 2 bases and J by 1 base, and 8 bases separated the two germline ends. CDR3 nucleotides: TGTGCCACCAGCAGAACGGGGTTCCAAGAGACCCAGTACTTC. Amino acid sequence: CATSRTGFQETQYF.

The gene calls are TRBV19 and TRBJ1-1, with a tentative D call TRBD1 (5 bases). Per the germline V gene, CDR1 is LNHDA and CDR2 is SQIVND (reference sequence). The V gene lost 0 bases and the J gene lost 1 base, with 15 bases spanning the gap. The CDR3 runs 17 residues. For the CDR3, the DNA is TGTGCCAGTAGTATAGAAGGGAGGGGCCGGGGGAACACTGAAGCTTTCTTT. Translated: CASSIEGRGRGNTEAFF.

The chain couples TRBV19 to TRBJ1-2; D gene unclear. Between the trimmed V and J ends, which lost 6 bases and 5 bases, there was a span of 10 bases. This CDR3 is built from 12 residues. The germline gives CDR1 LNHDA, CDR2 SQIVND (reference sequence). The CDR3 DNA follows: TGTGCCAGTAGGGTAGATGTTTATGGCTACACCTTC. Its protein is CASRVDVYGYTF.

Comment on this clone: Relative to the germline gene, one junction end is altered; a read error may explain this. The chain couples TRBV12-3 or TRBV12-4 to TRBJ1-2, with D perhaps TRBD1 (6 bases). The CDR3 sequence is 13 residues long. The CDR3 reads CASSLRPGGPRFF. In DNA, the CDR3 is TGTGCCAGCAGTTTACGCCCCGGGGGGCCTCGCTTCTTC.

V usage is TRBV27 and J usage is TRBJ1-4; D might be TRBD1 (5 bases). This CDR3 has 14 residues. Per germline, CDR1 MNHEY and CDR2 SMNVEV (reference sequence). Trimming took 3 bases from V and 2 from J, leaving 7 bases between them. The CDR3 here is CASSFRGTNEKLFF. In DNA, the CDR3 is TGTGCCAGCAGTTTCCGGGGGACTAATGAAAAACTGTTTTTT.

CDR3 nucleotides: TGTGCCAGCACTAGCAGCTCCACCCAAGAGACCCAGTACTTC. It translates to CASTSSSTQETQYF. The chain employs TRBV6-5 and TRBJ2-5, with TRBD2 as a possible D gene (5 bases). This CDR3 region has 14 residues. V was clipped by 7 bases and J by 1 base, with 13 bases between them. Germline CDR1 is MNHEY and CDR2 is SVGAGI.

This clone appeared once. The CDR3 sequence is CASKRTSGGIYNEQFF. CDR3 in DNA: TGCGCCAGCAAAAGGACTAGCGGGGGGATCTACAATGAGCAGTTCTTC. The V and J genes are TRBV10-1 and TRBJ2-1; 14 nucleotides line up with TRBD2. Germline V gene sequence: CDR1 WNHNN, CDR2 SYGVQD (reference sequence). The CDR3 covers 16 residues. Trimming at V came to 7 bases and at J to 3 bases, leaving 5 bases not matched to a gene.

The chain uses TRBV10-3 and TRBJ2-3, with 7 bases that match TRBD2. This CDR3 spans 16 amino acids. The V gene end was trimmed by 0 bases and the J gene end by 2 bases; junction bases not matched to a gene: 5. Germline CDR1 reads ENHRY; CDR2 reads SYGVKD. The CDR3 DNA reads TGTGCCATCAGTGAGTCGGGCGGGGGTCACACAGATACGCAGTATTTT. Translated: CAISESGGGHTDTQYF.

This clone was recorded once. This chain links TRBV5-4 with TRBJ1-1; D unclear. V dropped 4 bases and J dropped 0 bases, with 10 bases sitting between them. Germline loops: CDR1 SGHNT, CDR2 YYREEE (reference sequence). This CDR3 contains 14 residues. The CDR3 DNA follows: TGTGCCAGCAGCCGAAACACAGTGAACACTGAAGCTTTCTTT. Translating gives CASSRNTVNTEAFF.

V gene TRBV5-4 combines with J gene TRBJ2-1; possibly TRBD1 for D (6 bases). This CDR3 spans 15 amino acids. Germline assignment: CDR1 SGHNT and CDR2 YYREEE (reference sequence). V lost 0 bases and J 0 bases, leaving 7 bases between the germline ends. The CDR3 reads CASSLEDSSYNEQFF. As DNA, the CDR3 is TGTGCCAGCAGCTTGGAGGACAGCTCCTACAATGAGCAGTTCTTC.

This rearrangement joins TRBV5-1 to TRBJ1-1; no clear D gene. The CDR3 loop spans 12 amino acids. The germline V gene encodes CDR1 SGHRS and CDR2 YFSETQ. Trimming left V 0 bases short and J 6 bases short, with 6 bases between. The CDR3 DNA follows: TGCGCCAGCAGCTTGGGCGGCCCTGAAGCTTTCTTT. This gives the protein CASSLGGPEAFF.

V usage is TRBV9 and J usage is TRBJ1-3; 7 bases match TRBD1. The CDR3 runs 17 residues. The V gene end was trimmed by 1 base and the J gene end by 2 bases; junction bases not matched to a gene: 9. The V gene's germline CDR1 is SGDLS and CDR2 YYNGEE. The CDR3 region is CASSVSRGESAGNTIYF. In nucleotides, the CDR3 is TGTGCCAGCAGCGTATCCAGGGGGGAGAGTGCTGGAAACACCATATATTTT.

The chain uses TRBV20-1 and TRBJ2-3; the match to TRBD2 covers 11 bases. The CDR3 loop spans 18 amino acids. V shed 3 bases and J 0 bases; nucleotides not matched to a gene: 11. Germline CDR1 DFQATT, CDR2 SNEGSKA (reference sequence). The CDR3 nucleotides read TGCAGTGCTAGTGGTAGCGGGGGGGGATACGCTAGCACAGATACGCAGTATTTT. This gives the protein CSASGSGGGYASTDTQYF.